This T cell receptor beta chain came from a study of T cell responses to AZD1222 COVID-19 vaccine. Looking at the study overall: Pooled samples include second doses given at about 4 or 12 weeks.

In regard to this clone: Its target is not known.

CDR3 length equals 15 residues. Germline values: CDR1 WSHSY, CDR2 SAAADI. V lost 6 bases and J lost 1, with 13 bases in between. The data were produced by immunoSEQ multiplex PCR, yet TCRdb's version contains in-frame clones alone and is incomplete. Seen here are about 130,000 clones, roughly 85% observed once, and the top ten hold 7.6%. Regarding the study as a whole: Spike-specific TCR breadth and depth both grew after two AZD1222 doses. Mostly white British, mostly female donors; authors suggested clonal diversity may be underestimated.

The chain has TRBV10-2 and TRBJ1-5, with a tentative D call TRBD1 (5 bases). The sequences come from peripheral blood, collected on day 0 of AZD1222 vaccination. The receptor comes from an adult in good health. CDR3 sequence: CASSVGTYSNQPQHF. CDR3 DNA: TGCGCCAGCAGCGTAGGGACTTACAGCAATCAGCCCCAGCATTTT.